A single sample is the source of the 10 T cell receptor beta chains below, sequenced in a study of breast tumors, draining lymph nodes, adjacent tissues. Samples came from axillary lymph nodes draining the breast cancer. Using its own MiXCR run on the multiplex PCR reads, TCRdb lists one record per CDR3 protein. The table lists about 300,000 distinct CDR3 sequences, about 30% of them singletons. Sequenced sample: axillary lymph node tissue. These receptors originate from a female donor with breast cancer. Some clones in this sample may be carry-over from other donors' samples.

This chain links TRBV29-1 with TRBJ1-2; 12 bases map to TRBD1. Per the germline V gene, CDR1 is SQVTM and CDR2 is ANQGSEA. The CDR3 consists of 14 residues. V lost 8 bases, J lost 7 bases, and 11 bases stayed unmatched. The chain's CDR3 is CSLGGQGARSGYTF. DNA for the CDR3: TGCAGCTTGGGGGGACAGGGGGCGCGATCTGGCTACACCTTC.

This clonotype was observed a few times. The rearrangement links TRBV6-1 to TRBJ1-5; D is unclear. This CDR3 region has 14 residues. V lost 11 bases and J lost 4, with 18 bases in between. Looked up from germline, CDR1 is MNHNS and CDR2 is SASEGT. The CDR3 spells CAVDSRVGNQPQHF. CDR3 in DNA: TGTGCCGTTGATTCACGTGTGGGGAATCAGCCCCAGCATTTT.

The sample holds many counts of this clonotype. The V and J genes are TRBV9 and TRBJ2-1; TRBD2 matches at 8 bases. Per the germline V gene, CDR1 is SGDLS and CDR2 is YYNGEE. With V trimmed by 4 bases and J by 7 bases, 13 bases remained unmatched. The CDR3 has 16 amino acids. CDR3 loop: CASSKPPGLGINEQFF. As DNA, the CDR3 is TGTGCCAGCAGCAAGCCTCCGGGACTAGGCATAAATGAGCAGTTCTTC.

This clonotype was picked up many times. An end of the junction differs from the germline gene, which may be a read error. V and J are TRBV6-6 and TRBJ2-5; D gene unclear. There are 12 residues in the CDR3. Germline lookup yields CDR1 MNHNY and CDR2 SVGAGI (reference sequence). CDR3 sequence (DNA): TGTGCCAGCAGTCACTCGATAGAGACCCAGTACTTC. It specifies CASSHSIETQYF.

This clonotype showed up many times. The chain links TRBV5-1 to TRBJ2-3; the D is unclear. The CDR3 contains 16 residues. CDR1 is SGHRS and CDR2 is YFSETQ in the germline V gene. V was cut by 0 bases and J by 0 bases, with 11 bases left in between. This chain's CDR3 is CASSLDGSPSTDTQYF. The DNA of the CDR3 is TGCGCCAGCAGCTTGGACGGTAGCCCCAGCACAGATACGCAGTATTTT.

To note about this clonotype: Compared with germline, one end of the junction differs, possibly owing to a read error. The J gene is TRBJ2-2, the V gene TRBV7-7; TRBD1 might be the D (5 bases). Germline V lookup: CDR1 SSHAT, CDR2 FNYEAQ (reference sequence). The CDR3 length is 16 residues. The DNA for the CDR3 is TGTGCTAGCAGCCTAGGGTTGTCTAGGGGAAACGGGGAGCTGTTTTTT. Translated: CASSLGLSRGNGELFF.

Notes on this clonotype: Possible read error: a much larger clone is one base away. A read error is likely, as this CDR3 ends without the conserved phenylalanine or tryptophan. The CDR3 nucleotides are TGTGCCAGCAGCAAGGTGGCCTATAATTCACCCCTCCACTCT. Encoded protein: CASSKVAYNSPLHS. V and J are TRBV27 and TRBJ1-6; D uncertain. There are 14 residues in the CDR3. The germline V gene encodes CDR1 MNHEY and CDR2 SMNVEV (reference sequence). Trimming removed 6 bases from V and 2 bases from J, with 8 bases in between.

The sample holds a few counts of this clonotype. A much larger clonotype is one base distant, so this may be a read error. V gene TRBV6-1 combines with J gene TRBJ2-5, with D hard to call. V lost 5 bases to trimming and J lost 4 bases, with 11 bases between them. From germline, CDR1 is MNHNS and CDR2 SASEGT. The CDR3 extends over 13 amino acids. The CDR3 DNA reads TGTGCCAGCAGTCAAGTGCTGGGAGAGACCCAGTACTTC. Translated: CASSQVLGETQYF.

The CDR3 nucleotides read TGCAGTGCACGGGGACCCTGGTCCTACGAGCAGTACGTC. Protein: CSARGPWSYEQYV. The chain employs TRBV20-1 and TRBJ2-7; D assignment may be TRBD1 or TRBD2 (5 bases each). V was shortened by 6 bases and J by 1 base, with 13 bases between the two germline ends. The germline CDR1 and CDR2 sequences are DFQATT and SNEGSKA (reference sequence). The CDR3 covers 13 residues.

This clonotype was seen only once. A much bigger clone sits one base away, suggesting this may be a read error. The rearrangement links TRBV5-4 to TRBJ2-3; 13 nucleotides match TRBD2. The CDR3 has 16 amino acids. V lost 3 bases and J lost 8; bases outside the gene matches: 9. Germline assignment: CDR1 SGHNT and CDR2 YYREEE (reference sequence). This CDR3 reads CASSSGLAGVPGTQYF. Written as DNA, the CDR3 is TGTGCCAGCAGCTCCGGACTAGCGGGGGTCCCAGGTACGCAGTATTTT. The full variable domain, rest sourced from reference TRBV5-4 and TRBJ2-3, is ETGVTQSPTHLIKTRGQQVTLRCSSQSGHNTVSWYQQALGQGPQFIFQYYREEENGRGNFPPRFSGLQFPNYSSELNVNALELDDSALYLCASSSGLAGVPGTQYFGPGTRLTVL.